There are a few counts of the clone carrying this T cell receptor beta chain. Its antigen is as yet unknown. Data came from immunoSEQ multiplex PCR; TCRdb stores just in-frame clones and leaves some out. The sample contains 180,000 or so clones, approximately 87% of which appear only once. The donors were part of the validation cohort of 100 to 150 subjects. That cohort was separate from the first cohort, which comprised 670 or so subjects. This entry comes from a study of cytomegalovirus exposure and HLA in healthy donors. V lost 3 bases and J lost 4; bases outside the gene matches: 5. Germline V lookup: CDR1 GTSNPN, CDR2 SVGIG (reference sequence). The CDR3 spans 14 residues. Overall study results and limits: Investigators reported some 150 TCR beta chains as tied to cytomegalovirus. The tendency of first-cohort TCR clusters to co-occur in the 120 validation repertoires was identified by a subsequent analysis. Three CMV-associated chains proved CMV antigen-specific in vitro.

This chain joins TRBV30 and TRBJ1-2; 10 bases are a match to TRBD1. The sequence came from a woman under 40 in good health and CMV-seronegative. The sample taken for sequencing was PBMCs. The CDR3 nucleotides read TGTGCCTGGAGCTGGGACAGGGGTACCTATGGCTACACCTTC. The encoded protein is CAWSWDRGTYGYTF.